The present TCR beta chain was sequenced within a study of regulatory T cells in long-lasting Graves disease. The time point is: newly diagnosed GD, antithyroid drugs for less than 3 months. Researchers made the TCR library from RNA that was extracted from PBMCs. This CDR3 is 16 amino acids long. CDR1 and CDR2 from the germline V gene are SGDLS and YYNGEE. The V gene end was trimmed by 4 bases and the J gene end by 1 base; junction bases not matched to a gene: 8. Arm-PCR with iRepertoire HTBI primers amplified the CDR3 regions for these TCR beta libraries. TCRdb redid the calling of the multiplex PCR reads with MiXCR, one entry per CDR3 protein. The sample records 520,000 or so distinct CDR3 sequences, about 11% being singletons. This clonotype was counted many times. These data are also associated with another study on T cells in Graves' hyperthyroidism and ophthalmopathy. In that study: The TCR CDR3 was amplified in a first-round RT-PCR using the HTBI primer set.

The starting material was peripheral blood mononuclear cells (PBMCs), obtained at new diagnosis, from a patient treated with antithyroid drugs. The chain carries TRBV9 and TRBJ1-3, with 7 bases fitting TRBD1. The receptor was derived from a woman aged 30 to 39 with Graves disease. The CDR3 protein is CASSPRQGQSGNTIYF. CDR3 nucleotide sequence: TGTGCCAGCAGCCCTAGACAGGGACAATCTGGAAACACCATATATTTT.